This entry lists 27 T cell receptor beta chains sequenced from one sample in a study of shared clonotypes between healthy human individuals. Here immunoSEQ multiplex PCR was the method, and the copy in TCRdb shows in-frame clones only, minus some. The repertoire has hundreds of thousands of clones, 72% of them found once; the top ten carry about 1.8%. The source material was memory CD4+ T cells sorted from blood. This sample's subset: CD45RA-negative fraction. The origin of the receptors is a woman in her twenties or thirties in good health.

The J gene is TRBJ2-6, the V gene TRBV5-5; D perhaps matches TRBD1 (5 bases). V was pared by 4 bases and J by 1 base, with 9 bases between. Germline V gene sequence: CDR1 SGHKS, CDR2 YYEKEE (reference sequence). The CDR3 consists of 15 residues. CDR3 coding DNA: TGTGCCAGCAGCGTCTACAGGTCTGGGGCCAACGTCCTGACTTTC. Residues: CASSVYRSGANVLTF.

This clone came up a few times. The chain carries TRBV7-2 and TRBJ1-2, with D hard to call. The length of the CDR3 is 16 residues. Germline V CDR1 and CDR2: SGHTA, FQGNSA. V lost 1 base and J 3 bases, leaving 15 bases between the germline ends. DNA of the CDR3: TGTGCCAGCAGCTTAGAGCCCGGCGACGCCTACTATGGCTACACCTTC. It yields the protein CASSLEPGDAYYGYTF. Full variable domain (missing parts from reference TRBV7-2 and TRBJ1-2): GAGVSQSPSNKVTEKGKDVELRCDPISGHTALYWYRQSLGQGLEFLIYFQGNSAPDKSGLPSDRFSAERTGGSVSTLTIQRTQQEDSAVYLCASSLEPGDAYYGYTFGSGTRLTVV.

This clone was seen only a few times. V is TRBV6-1 and J is TRBJ2-5; D unclear. V lost 2 bases to trimming and J lost 1 base, with 5 bases between them. The CDR3 length is 13 residues. Germline V gene lookup returns CDR1 MNHNS and CDR2 SASEGT. Written as DNA, the CDR3 is TGTGCCAGCAGTGAAAGGAGCCAAGAGACCCAGTACTTC. Protein product: CASSERSQETQYF.

The chain recombines TRBV19 with TRBJ1-1; D gene unclear. Trimming stripped 3 bases from V and 8 bases from J, with 22 bases between. The germline CDR1 and CDR2 sequences are LNHDA and SQIVND (reference sequence). This CDR3 is built from 16 residues. CDR3 nucleotides: TGTGCCAGTAGTATGGTGGGCTTGACCGCACCCATCGAAGCTTTCTTT. It translates to CASSMVGLTAPIEAFF. The full variable domain, completed using reference TRBV19 and TRBJ1-1, is DGGITQSPKYLFRKEGQNVTLSCEQNLNHDAMYWYRQDPGQGLRLIYYSQIVNDFQKGDIAEGYSVSREKKESFPLTVTSAQKNPTAFYLCASSMVGLTAPIEAFFGQGTRLTVV.

This clone was seen only a few times. The chain has TRBV7-2 and TRBJ2-3, with D possibly TRBD2 on 6 matching bases. From germline, CDR1 is SGHTA and CDR2 FQGNSA. V was cut by 1 base and J by 4 bases, with 15 bases left in between. The CDR3 loop spans 16 amino acids. CDR3 coding DNA: TGTGCCAGCAGCTTAGGATTACTCGGGGGTTCAGATACGCAGTATTTT. It is translated as CASSLGLLGGSDTQYF. Looking up the rest from reference TRBV7-2 and TRBJ2-3 gives the full variable domain: GAGVSQSPSNKVTEKGKDVELRCDPISGHTALYWYRQSLGQGLEFLIYFQGNSAPDKSGLPSDRFSAERTGGSVSTLTIQRTQQEDSAVYLCASSLGLLGGSDTQYFGPGTRLTVL.

The chain recombines TRBV7-2 with TRBJ2-3; maybe TRBD1 (5 bases). Trimming left V 2 bases short and J 4 bases short, with 16 bases between. This CDR3 contains 16 residues. Germline CDR1 reads SGHTA; CDR2 reads FQGNSA. The DNA of the CDR3 is TGTGCCAGCAGCTTATCCGGCAGGGTGGTTTCAGATACGCAGTATTTT. Protein sequence: CASSLSGRVVSDTQYF.

The gene calls are TRBV28 and TRBJ2-1; no definite D call. Germline assignment: CDR1 MDHEN and CDR2 SYDVKM. V dropped 4 bases and J dropped 15 bases, with 10 bases sitting between them. This CDR3 has 10 amino acids. As DNA, the CDR3 is TGTGCCAGCAGTTCCCTGGTTAGGTTCTTC. This sequence encodes CASSSLVRFF. The full variable domain, completed using reference TRBV28 and TRBJ2-1, is DVKVTQSSRYLVKRTGEKVFLECVQDMDHENMFWYRQDPGLGLRLIYFSYDVKMKEKGDIPEGYSVSREKKERFSLILESASTNQTSMYLCASSSLVRFFGPGTRLTVL.

This chain links TRBV5-1 with TRBJ2-1; 8 bases line up with TRBD2. With V trimmed by 5 bases and J by 2 bases, 3 bases remained unmatched. CDR3 size: 14 residues. CDR1 is SGHRS and CDR2 is YFSETQ in the germline V gene. The CDR3 region has the DNA TGCGCCAGCAGTTCTAGCGGGCCCTACAATGAGCAGTTCTTC. Its protein product is CASSSSGPYNEQFF.

V is TRBV13 and J is TRBJ2-1, with 15 bases aligning to TRBD2. The germline V gene has CDR1 PRHDT and CDR2 FYEKMQ (reference sequence). V was pared by 6 bases and J by 0 bases, with 6 bases of the junction left unmatched. The CDR3 sequence is 18 residues long. The CDR3 region is CASSYRTSGRVSYNEQFF. The CDR3 DNA is TGTGCCAGCAGTTATAGGACTAGCGGGAGGGTCTCCTACAATGAGCAGTTCTTC.

The rearrangement uses TRBV2 and TRBJ1-4; D possibly corresponds to TRBD1 (6 bases). Germline V gene data show CDR1 as SNHLY and CDR2 as FYNNEI. Deletions cut 3 bases from V and 3 bases from J, with 8 bases between. The CDR3 spans 14 residues. As DNA, the CDR3 is TGTGCCAGCAGTGACAGGGGAGCTAATGAAAAACTGTTTTTT. Its translation is CASSDRGANEKLFF. Looking up the rest from reference TRBV2 and TRBJ1-4 gives the full variable domain: EPEVTQTPSHQVTQMGQEVILRCVPISNHLYFYWYRQILGQKVEFLVSFYNNEISEKSEIFDDQFSVERPDGSNFTLKIRSTKLEDSAMYFCASSDRGANEKLFFGSGTQLSVL.

J is TRBJ2-5 and V is TRBV10-3; no definite D call. The germline V and J ends were trimmed by 10 bases and 2 bases, with 8 bases remaining between them. Germline V gives CDR1 ENHRY, CDR2 SYGVKD. CDR3 size: 11 residues. The CDR3 is CATTWQETQYF. In nucleotides, the CDR3 is TGTGCCACCACCTGGCAAGAGACCCAGTACTTC.

This clone was observed a few times. The chain recombines TRBV27 with TRBJ2-3; D is unclear. CDR1 MNHEY and CDR2 SMNVEV come from the germline V gene (reference sequence). There are 11 residues in the CDR3. V lost 4 bases and J lost 6, with 5 bases in between. The DNA of the CDR3 is TGTGCCAGCAGTTGGTTGGATACGCAGTATTTT. Encoded protein: CASSWLDTQYF.

This clone was recorded once. This sequence joins TRBV5-1 and TRBJ1-4; tentatively, D is TRBD1 (5 bases). CDR1 SGHRS and CDR2 YFSETQ come from the germline V gene. The CDR3 has 15 amino acids. V shed 4 bases and J shed 4 bases, with 14 bases lying between them. CDR3 DNA sequence: TGCGCCAGCAGCCTAACCAGGGAAAATAATGAAAAACTGTTTTTT. Amino acids: CASSLTRENNEKLFF.

This chain uses TRBV5-1 with TRBJ2-1, with 9 bases that match TRBD1. V dropped 0 bases and J dropped 6; count of bases not matched to a gene: 4. This CDR3 has 15 residues. Germline CDR1 and CDR2: SGHRS and YFSETQ. This CDR3 reads CASSLDRGRLNEQFF. The DNA of the CDR3 is TGCGCCAGCAGCTTGGACAGGGGGCGCCTCAATGAGCAGTTCTTC. Filled out from reference TRBV5-1 and TRBJ2-1, the complete variable domain reads KAGVTQTPRYLIKTRGQQVTLSCSPISGHRSVSWYQQTPGQGLQFLFEYFSETQRNKGNFPGRFSGRQFSNSRSEMNVSTLELGDSALYLCASSLDRGRLNEQFFGPGTRLTVL.

The chain links TRBV28 to TRBJ2-3; D is unresolved. The germline V and J ends were trimmed by 6 bases and 4 bases, with 8 bases remaining between them. CDR1 and CDR2 from the germline V gene are MDHEN and SYDVKM. CDR3 length: 12 residues. CDR3 sequence (DNA): TGTGCCAGCAGAGATATCGCAGATACGCAGTATTTT. It yields the protein CASRDIADTQYF.

This sequence joins TRBV28 and TRBJ1-5, with D maybe TRBD1 (5 bases). The V end lost 6 bases, the J end lost 2 bases, and 26 bases lay between the germline ends. In germline, CDR1 is MDHEN, CDR2 SYDVKM. This CDR3 has 19 residues. The CDR3 DNA is TGTGCCAGCAGCCAAGGAACCCGACAGATATGGTGGGGCAATCAGCCCCAGCATTTT. Translating gives CASSQGTRQIWWGNQPQHF.

The chain carries TRBV18 and TRBJ2-2, with D possibly matching TRBD2 (5 bases). This CDR3 is 16 amino acids long. Germline-derived CDR1 and CDR2 are KGHSH and LQKENI. The V end was cut by 2 bases, the J end by 2 bases, with 12 bases between. The CDR3 DNA reads TGTGCCAGCTCACCAAGCTCCAGCGGAAACACCGGGGAGCTGTTTTTT. Translated: CASSPSSSGNTGELFF.

The chain joins TRBV5-1 to TRBJ2-2; 10 nucleotides agree with TRBD1. Germline V gives CDR1 SGHRS, CDR2 YFSETQ. V was pared by 4 bases and J by 2 bases, with 5 bases of the junction left unmatched. This CDR3 is built from 16 residues. CDR3 loop: CASSGGQGINTGELFF. In DNA form, the CDR3 reads TGCGCCAGCAGCGGGGGACAGGGGATAAACACCGGGGAGCTGTTTTTT.

As concerns this clone: Other DNA sequences from this sample encode an identical CDR3 as well. This chain connects TRBV5-1 to TRBJ1-1, with D unresolved. The CDR3 has 15 residues. Germline V gene lookup returns CDR1 SGHRS and CDR2 YFSETQ. V lost 0 bases, J lost 1 base, and 10 bases lay in between. The CDR3 DNA sequence: TGCGCCAGCAGCTTGGGGTCCGGGCCGAACACTGAAGCTTTCTTT. Residues: CASSLGSGPNTEAFF.

This clone was seen only a few times. The genes are TRBV28 and TRBJ2-3, with D perhaps matching TRBD1 (7 bases). V lost 6 bases and J 6 bases, leaving 16 bases between the germline ends. The CDR3 loop spans 14 amino acids. Germline loops: CDR1 MDHEN, CDR2 SYDVKM. The DNA for the CDR3 is TGTGCCAGCAGCCTGCAGGGGGGCCTGGATACGCAGTATTTT. It codes for CASSLQGGLDTQYF.

The chain links TRBV5-1 to TRBJ1-1, with 7 bases fitting TRBD1. Germline loops: CDR1 SGHRS, CDR2 YFSETQ. The CDR3 extends over 15 amino acids. After removal of 3 bases from V and 4 bases from J, the junction contained 9 bases not matched to a gene. CDR3 amino acids: CASSWGTVSGTEAFF. In DNA form, the CDR3 reads TGCGCCAGCAGCTGGGGGACAGTCTCGGGCACTGAAGCTTTCTTT. The variable domain in full, completed from reference TRBV5-1 and TRBJ1-1, reads KAGVTQTPRYLIKTRGQQVTLSCSPISGHRSVSWYQQTPGQGLQFLFEYFSETQRNKGNFPGRFSGRQFSNSRSEMNVSTLELGDSALYLCASSWGTVSGTEAFFGQGTRLTVV.

The chain links TRBV30 to TRBJ1-1; maybe TRBD1 (6 bases). The CDR3 contains 12 residues. The ends were cut back, 4 bases at V and 6 bases at J, with 12 bases in the middle. Germline CDR1 and CDR2: GTSNPN and SVGIG (reference sequence). The CDR3 DNA is TGTGCCTGGAAGGGGGGGAGCGCTGAAGCTTTCTTT. Residues: CAWKGGSAEAFF.

J is TRBJ1-2 and V is TRBV28; 8 bases fit TRBD1. CDR1 MDHEN and CDR2 SYDVKM come from the germline V gene. V was clipped by 6 bases and J by 8 bases; unmatched bases: 11. This CDR3 comprises 14 residues. This CDR3 reads CASSQPGQGGGYTF. In nucleotides, the CDR3 is TGTGCCAGCAGCCAACCCGGACAGGGCGGAGGCTACACCTTC.

The J gene is TRBJ1-1, the V gene TRBV27; unclear D gene. Trimming shortened V by 3 bases and J by 5 bases, and 10 bases separated the two germline ends. CDR3 length equals 13 residues. Per the germline V gene, CDR1 is MNHEY and CDR2 is SMNVEV (reference sequence). CDR3 loop: CASSLGGGTEAFF. CDR3 in DNA: TGTGCCAGCAGTTTGGGAGGCGGAACTGAAGCTTTCTTT.

The genes are TRBV13 and TRBJ2-1; 12 bases match TRBD2. V shed 0 bases and J 0 bases; nucleotides not matched to a gene: 15. The CDR3 length is 22 residues. In germline, CDR1 is PRHDT, CDR2 FYEKMQ (reference sequence). This CDR3 is CASSLGPILASGRVSSYNEQFF. DNA for the CDR3: TGTGCCAGCAGCTTAGGTCCGATTTTAGCTAGCGGGAGGGTAAGCTCCTACAATGAGCAGTTCTTC.

The chain is built from TRBV6-5 and TRBJ1-2, with 10 bases identical to TRBD1. Germline V CDR1 and CDR2: MNHEY, SVGAGI. Trimming took 6 bases from V and 6 from J; bases not matched to a gene: 10. The CDR3 runs to 15 residues. The CDR3 DNA follows: TGTGCCAGCAGCAAACCGGGACAGGGGATTGATGGCTACACCTTC. Residues: CASSKPGQGIDGYTF.

This clone was counted only a few times. V is TRBV6-1 and J is TRBJ1-4, with a possible D match to TRBD1 (6 bases). Trimming cost V 2 bases and J 7 bases, with 11 bases left between them. The CDR3 sequence is 14 residues long. In germline, CDR1 is MNHNS, CDR2 SASEGT. DNA of the CDR3: TGTGCCAGCAGTGAACAGACAGGATCTGAAAAACTGTTTTTT. This encodes CASSEQTGSEKLFF.